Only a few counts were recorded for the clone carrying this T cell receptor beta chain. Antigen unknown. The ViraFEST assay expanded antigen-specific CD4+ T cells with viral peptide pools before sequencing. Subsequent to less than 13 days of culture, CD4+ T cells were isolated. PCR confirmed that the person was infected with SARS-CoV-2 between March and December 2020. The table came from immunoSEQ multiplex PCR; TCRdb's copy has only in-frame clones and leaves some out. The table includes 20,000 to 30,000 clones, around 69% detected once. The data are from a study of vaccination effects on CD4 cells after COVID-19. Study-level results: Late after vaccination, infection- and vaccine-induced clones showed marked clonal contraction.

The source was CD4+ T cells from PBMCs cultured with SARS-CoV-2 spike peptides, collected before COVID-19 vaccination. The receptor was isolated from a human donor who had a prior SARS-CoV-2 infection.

CDR3 sequence reads: CASSVGLGQPNYGYTF. The CDR3, as DNA: TGTGCCAGCAGCGTAGGGTTGGGACAACCAAACTATGGCTACACCTTC. V is TRBV9 and J is TRBJ1-2; tentatively, D is TRBD1 (6 bases). Per germline, CDR1 SGDLS and CDR2 YYNGEE. The CDR3 totals 16 residues. The V gene lost 0 bases and the J gene lost 2 bases, with 14 bases spanning the gap.